The 16 T cell receptor beta chains in this list originate from one sample, sequenced in a study of blood T cells in healthy people across ages. Sample-barcoded 5' priming and a J-beta primer mix drove a second PCR of about 7 to 12 cycles. TCRdb reprocessed the 5' RACE reads via MiXCR and lists one record per CDR3 protein. This table has 1.8 million or so distinct CDR3 sequences, roughly two fifths appearing once. The sequencing sample was made of blood. These receptors were collected from a human donor in good health.

This clonotype was counted a few times. The chain joins TRBV7-2 to TRBJ1-5; TRBD1 agrees at 9 bases. In germline, CDR1 is SGHTA, CDR2 FQGNSA. The J segment lost 3 bases and the V segment lost 1 base, leaving 4 bases of the junction unmatched. The CDR3 is 16 residues long. The CDR3 region is CASSLGTGVYNQPQHF. The CDR3 coding sequence is TGTGCCAGCAGCTTAGGGACAGGGGTGTACAATCAGCCCCAGCATTTT.

This clonotype has more than one count but fewer than ten. The chain recombines TRBV29-1 with TRBJ2-3, with D possibly TRBD1 on 5 matching bases. The CDR3 runs to 11 residues. Germline V gene sequence: CDR1 SQVTM, CDR2 ANQGSEA. V was trimmed by 7 bases and J by 6 bases, leaving 11 bases between them. CDR3 nucleotide sequence: TGCAGCGGCAGGGTTTTTGATACGCAGTATTTT. It specifies CSGRVFDTQYF.

This clonotype was observed a few times. CDR3 DNA sequence: TGCAGTGCTGACGAATGGACAGGGGGGTACGAGCAGTACTTC. It yields the protein CSADEWTGGYEQYF. The chain carries TRBV20-1 and TRBJ2-7; 10 bases align to TRBD1. The V segment lost 5 bases and the J segment 4 bases; nucleotides outside the gene matches: 8. Germline V gene sequence: CDR1 DFQATT, CDR2 SNEGSKA (reference sequence). The CDR3 has 14 residues.

The V and J genes are TRBV7-2 and TRBJ2-3, with 7 bases fitting TRBD2. This CDR3 contains 16 residues. Germline assignment: CDR1 SGHTA and CDR2 FQGNSA. Trimming at V came to 5 bases and at J to 3 bases, leaving 11 bases not matched to a gene. The CDR3 DNA reads as TGTGCCAGCAGCCCGCGGGGGTGGGGGACGACAGATACGCAGTATTTT. Translation gives CASSPRGWGTTDTQYF.

This clonotype was observed a handful of times. V is TRBV4-1 and J is TRBJ2-1, with 15 bases that match TRBD2. The J segment lost 2 bases and the V segment lost 4 bases, leaving 9 bases of the junction unmatched. The V gene's germline CDR1 is MGHRA and CDR2 YSYEKL. The CDR3 totals 19 residues. CDR3 coding DNA: TGCGCCAGCAGCCCGGGACTAGCGGGGGGCCTTGGTACCTACAATGAGCAGTTCTTC. Protein sequence: CASSPGLAGGLGTYNEQFF.

The table lists this clonotype with a few counts. The genes are TRBV7-2 and TRBJ2-7; a weak D match, TRBD1 (6 bases). The CDR3 contains 15 residues. Trimming took off 1 base at V and 1 base at J, with 11 bases between the two ends. The V gene's germline CDR1 is SGHTA and CDR2 FQGNSA. CDR3 amino acids: CASSLDRTVSYEQYF. The CDR3 region has the DNA TGTGCCAGCAGCTTAGATCGGACAGTATCCTACGAGCAGTACTTC.

The rearrangement links TRBV20-1 to TRBJ1-1; D ambiguous. V lost 3 bases and J 4 bases, leaving 9 bases between the germline ends. This CDR3 has 12 amino acids. CDR1 and CDR2 from the germline V gene are DFQATT and SNEGSKA (reference sequence). The CDR3 protein is CSASLVGTEAFF. The CDR3 nucleotides are TGCAGTGCTAGCCTCGTCGGCACTGAAGCTTTCTTT.

In its sample, this clonotype was seen a few times. The V gene is TRBV10-3, the J gene TRBJ1-6; the D is unclear. Germline CDR1 is ENHRY and CDR2 is SYGVKD. This CDR3 is 17 amino acids long. Trimming took off 2 bases at V and 4 bases at J, with 15 bases between the two ends. The CDR3, as DNA: TGTGCCATCAGTGAGACTCCGGGCCGGGGATATAATTCACCCCTCCACTTT. This sequence encodes CAISETPGRGYNSPLHF.

At least ten counts were recorded for this clonotype. The V and J genes are TRBV15 and TRBJ2-4, with 9 bases matching TRBD1. The DNA end favors TRBJ2-7, so the J call may be wrong. CDR3 length: 15 amino acids. Germline CDR1 LNHNV, CDR2 YYDKDF (reference sequence). In DNA form, the CDR3 reads TGTGCCACCAGCGGCCGGGACAGGGTTTTCGGCGAGCAGTACTTC. Protein product: CATSGRDRVFGEQYF.

The V and J genes are TRBV7-9 and TRBJ1-1; possibly TRBD1 for D (6 bases). This CDR3 is 14 amino acids long. Trimming stripped 4 bases from V and 9 bases from J, with 18 bases between. From germline, CDR1 is SEHNR and CDR2 FQNEAQ (reference sequence). The CDR3 sequence is CASSSQGRQGKAFF. The CDR3 DNA follows: TGTGCCAGCAGCTCCCAGGGGCGCCAGGGAAAAGCTTTCTTT.

V is TRBV29-1 and J is TRBJ2-5, with a possible D match to TRBD1 (6 bases). The closer fit of TRBJ2-1 to the DNA end suggests the J call may be wrong. This CDR3 contains 13 residues. Germline CDR1 is SQVTM and CDR2 is ANQGSEA. CDR3 amino acids: CSVLSGGQETQFF. The CDR3 nucleotides read TGCAGCGTTTTGAGTGGGGGCCAAGAGACCCAGTTCTTC.

V gene TRBV29-1 combines with J gene TRBJ2-5; 10 bases map to TRBD1. V lost 5 bases, J lost 0 bases, and 12 bases stayed unmatched. The CDR3 spans 17 residues. Germline V lookup: CDR1 SQVTM, CDR2 ANQGSEA. As DNA, the CDR3 is TGCAGCGTTCCCGGGACAGGGGACTACTGGTACCAAGAGACCCAGTACTTC. It yields the protein CSVPGTGDYWYQETQYF.

This clonotype turned up a few times. V gene TRBV30 combines with J gene TRBJ2-3; D call uncertain. The germline V and J ends were trimmed by 2 bases and 0 bases, with 6 bases remaining between them. Per the germline V gene, CDR1 is GTSNPN and CDR2 is SVGIG (reference sequence). The CDR3 is 13 amino acids. CDR3 in amino acids: CAWSRDSTDTQYF. The CDR3 coding sequence is TGTGCCTGGAGTCGAGACAGCACAGATACGCAGTATTTT.

The genes are TRBV7-9 and TRBJ2-1; the D call may be TRBD1 or TRBD2 (5 bases each). Trimming shortened V by 3 bases and J by 5 bases, and 14 bases separated the two germline ends. Germline loops: CDR1 SEHNR, CDR2 FQNEAQ (reference sequence). The CDR3 extends over 15 amino acids. The CDR3 DNA sequence: TGTGCCAGCAGCTTTCTGAGGGGAGTCGACAATGAGCAGTTCTTC. Protein product: CASSFLRGVDNEQFF.

Only a few counts were recorded for this clonotype. The chain is built from TRBV7-6 and TRBJ1-1, with TRBD1 as a possible D gene (5 bases). This CDR3 has 13 amino acids. Trimming removed 1 base at V and 8 bases at J, with 11 bases between. Germline loops: CDR1 SGHVS, CDR2 FNYEAQ. CDR3 DNA sequence: TGTGCCAGCAGCTTAGGGCCCTCAGGGGAAGCTTTCTTT. Residues: CASSLGPSGEAFF.

The chain links TRBV6-5 to TRBJ1-2; D gene uncertain. The V gene's germline CDR1 is MNHEY and CDR2 SVGAGI. V shed 8 bases and J shed 5 bases, with 12 bases lying between them. The CDR3 runs to 12 residues. The DNA for the CDR3 is TGTGCCAGCCGAATGACAAATTATGGCTACACCTTC. This codes for CASRMTNYGYTF.